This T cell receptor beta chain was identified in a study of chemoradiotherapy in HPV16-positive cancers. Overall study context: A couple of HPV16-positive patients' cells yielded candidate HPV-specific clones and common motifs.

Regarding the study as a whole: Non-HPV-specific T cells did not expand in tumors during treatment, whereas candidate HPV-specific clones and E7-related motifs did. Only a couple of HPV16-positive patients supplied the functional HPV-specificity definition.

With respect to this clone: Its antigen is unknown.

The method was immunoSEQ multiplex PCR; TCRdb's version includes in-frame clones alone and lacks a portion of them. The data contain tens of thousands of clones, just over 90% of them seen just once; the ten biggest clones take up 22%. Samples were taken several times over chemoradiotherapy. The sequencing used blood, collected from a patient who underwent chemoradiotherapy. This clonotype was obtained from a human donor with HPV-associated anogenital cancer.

This CDR3 reads CASSLMRVSYGYTF. CDR3 nucleotides: TGTGCCAGCAGCTTGATGAGAGTTAGCTATGGCTACACCTTC. The V gene is TRBV5-6, the J gene TRBJ1-2; D is unclear. The V end was cut by 1 base, the J end by 4 bases, with 11 bases between. The CDR3 totals 14 residues. Germline values: CDR1 SGHDT, CDR2 YYEEEE.